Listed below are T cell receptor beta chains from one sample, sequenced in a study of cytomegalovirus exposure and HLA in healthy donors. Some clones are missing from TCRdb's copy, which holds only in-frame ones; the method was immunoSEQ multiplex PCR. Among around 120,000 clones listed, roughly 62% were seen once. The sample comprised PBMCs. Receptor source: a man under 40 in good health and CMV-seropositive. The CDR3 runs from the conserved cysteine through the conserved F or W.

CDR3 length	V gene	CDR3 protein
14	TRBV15	CATSRQGAVYEQYF
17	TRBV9	CASSVVGLAGRQETQYF
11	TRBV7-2	CASSLATEAFF
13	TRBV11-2	CASSHRETDTQYF
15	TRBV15	CATLGQIPTGYGYTF
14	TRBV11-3	CASSPIKEGNEQFF
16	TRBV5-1	CASGPLDRGDLDGYTF
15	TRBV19	CASSMGTINTGELFF
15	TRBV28	CASSSGLAGFYEQYF
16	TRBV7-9	CSTVSWGTSGNYEQYF
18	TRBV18	CASSPFGLTATTNEKLFF
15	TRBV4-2	CASSQGSSGTYEQYF
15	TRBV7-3	CASSWPGTGDNEQFF